A single sample gave rise to the 8 T cell receptor beta chains below, sequenced in a study of neurological immune-mediated disorders. Stated time point: longitudinal time-point 3. TCRdb reprocessed the 5' RACE reads via MiXCR and lists one record per CDR3 protein. Found here are more than 50,000 distinct CDR3 sequences, 8% to 9% of them singletons; the top ten hold roughly 2%. The sequenced sample was PBMCs. The receptors here all came from a woman aged 35 to 49 in good health.

This clonotype was observed at least ten times. The J gene is TRBJ2-3, the V gene TRBV29-1; TRBD2 might be the D (7 bases). The CDR3 totals 13 residues. Germline lookup yields CDR1 SQVTM and CDR2 ANQGSEA. V was cut by 0 bases and J by 8 bases, with 12 bases left in between. The CDR3 region is CSVEDQGRATQYF. The CDR3 DNA follows: TGCAGCGTTGAAGACCAGGGGAGGGCTACGCAGTATTTT.

This clonotype was recorded at least ten times. The chain links TRBV3-1 to TRBJ2-7; 8 bases align to TRBD1. The germline CDR1 and CDR2 sequences are LGHDT and YNNKEL (reference sequence). There are 16 residues in the CDR3. The V segment lost 4 bases and the J segment 2 bases; nucleotides outside the gene matches: 10. The CDR3 DNA reads as TGTGCCAGCAGCCGTACCTCCGGGACAGGAGCCTACGAGCAGTACTTC. It is translated as CASSRTSGTGAYEQYF.

In its sample, this clonotype was seen many times. The chain links TRBV20-1 to TRBJ2-7; 7 bases align to TRBD1. Germline CDR1 is DFQATT and CDR2 is SNEGSKA (reference sequence). V lost 0 bases to trimming and J lost 2 bases; unmatched junction nucleotides: 10. This CDR3 region has 16 residues. CDR3 DNA: TGCAGTGCTAGAGATCGGACGAGGGGGCCGACCTACGAGCAGTACTTC. This encodes CSARDRTRGPTYEQYF.

This clonotype was seen repeatedly, ten times or more. The V and J genes are TRBV9 and TRBJ1-1; D remains ambiguous. Trimming removed 4 bases at V and 3 bases at J, with 10 bases between. The CDR3 is 13 amino acids. CDR1 SGDLS and CDR2 YYNGEE come from the germline V gene. This chain's CDR3 is CASSPGGDTEAFF. The DNA of the CDR3 is TGTGCCAGCAGCCCGGGCGGGGACACTGAAGCTTTCTTT.

At least ten counts were recorded for this clonotype. The V and J genes are TRBV11-1 and TRBJ2-2, with a possible D match to TRBD1 (5 bases). CDR3 length equals 12 residues. In germline, CDR1 is SGHAT, CDR2 FQDESV (reference sequence). Trimming shortened V by 8 bases and J by 3 bases, and 7 bases separated the two germline ends. The CDR3 loop reads CASGAYTGELFF. The DNA for the CDR3 is TGTGCCAGCGGGGCGTACACCGGGGAGCTGTTTTTT.

This clonotype was recorded many times. The chain carries TRBV10-3 and TRBJ2-1; no clear D gene. The CDR3 length is 13 residues. Trimming cost V 4 bases and J 8 bases, with 12 bases left between them. Germline loops: CDR1 ENHRY, CDR2 SYGVKD. The CDR3 bases are TGTGCCATCAGTGGCTCTCCGGCGGATGAGCAGTTCTTC. Protein: CAISGSPADEQFF.

The table lists this clonotype with many counts. The J gene is TRBJ1-6, the V gene TRBV7-8; D unresolved. V lost 5 bases, J lost 3 bases, and 17 bases lay in between. The V gene's germline CDR1 is SGHVS and CDR2 FQNEAQ. The CDR3 has 17 residues. In nucleotides, the CDR3 is TGTGCCAGCAGCCCCACCCGCCCACCCGGCTATAATTCACCCCTCCACTTT. It specifies CASSPTRPPGYNSPLHF.

This clonotype showed up many times. V and J are TRBV20-1 and TRBJ1-5, with TRBD1 matching 8 bases. Germline V gene data show CDR1 as DFQATT and CDR2 as SNEGSKA (reference sequence). This CDR3 comprises 16 residues. Trimming cost V 0 bases and J 3 bases; bases outside gene matches: 7. The CDR3 reads CSARDPTGVSNQPQHF. The CDR3 DNA follows: TGCAGTGCTAGAGACCCGACAGGGGTATCCAATCAGCCCCAGCATTTT.